Listed here are 26 T cell receptor beta chains from one sample, sequenced in a study of shared clonotypes between healthy human individuals. This table comes from immunoSEQ multiplex PCR, and its TCRdb copy is limited to in-frame clones, with some not included. The sample lists some 2,100,000 clones, 90% to 97% seen once, with 0.1% to 0.15% in the top ten. Material for sequencing was naive CD4+ T cells sorted from blood. As to subset: CD45RA+ positively selected. Receptors originate from a man younger than 35 in good health.

The chain combines TRBV18 with TRBJ2-7; weak D call: TRBD2 (6 bases). CDR1 KGHSH and CDR2 LQKENI come from the germline V gene. V was pared by 2 bases and J by 4 bases, with 15 bases between. The CDR3 extends over 15 amino acids. The chain's CDR3 is CASSPGGSSMYEQYF. The DNA for the CDR3 is TGTGCCAGCTCACCAGGGGGGAGTAGTATGTACGAGCAGTACTTC. Filled out from reference TRBV18 and TRBJ2-7, the complete variable domain reads NAGVMQNPRHLVRRRGQEARLRCSPMKGHSHVYWYRQLPEEGLKFMVYLQKENIIDESGMPKERFSAEFPKEGPSILRIQQVVRGDSAAYFCASSPGGSSMYEQYFGPGTRLTVT.

The rearrangement joins TRBV6-6 to TRBJ1-6; tentative D call: TRBD1 (6 bases). Germline V gene data show CDR1 as MNHNY and CDR2 as SVGAGI (reference sequence). Trimming took off 7 bases at V and 4 bases at J, with 14 bases between the two ends. The CDR3 is 15 amino acids. The CDR3 nucleotides are TGTGCCAGCACGGGGGCGAAAGGATATAATTCACCCCTCCACTTT. Its protein product is CASTGAKGYNSPLHF.

V usage is TRBV5-1 and J usage is TRBJ2-7, with D hard to call. The CDR3 is 14 residues long. Trimming pared 0 bases from V and 3 bases from J, leaving 10 bases between. Germline CDR1 and CDR2: SGHRS and YFSETQ. The DNA for the CDR3 is TGCGCCAGCAGCTTGGAACAGTCCTTCTACGAGCAGTACTTC. Its translation is CASSLEQSFYEQYF.

The chain recombines TRBV5-1 with TRBJ1-1, with D possibly being TRBD1 (6 bases). The CDR3 has 16 amino acids. Trimming removed 0 bases from V and 5 bases from J, with 17 bases in between. In germline, CDR1 is SGHRS, CDR2 YFSETQ. The CDR3 DNA reads TGCGCCAGCAGCTTGGGACCCCAGGGGCGGGAAACTGAAGCTTTCTTT. It is translated as CASSLGPQGRETEAFF.

This clone appeared once. The V and J genes are TRBV19 and TRBJ2-1; 11 bases are a match to TRBD2. Germline V gene sequence: CDR1 LNHDA, CDR2 SQIVND (reference sequence). V shed 4 bases and J 4 bases; nucleotides not matched to a gene: 9. This CDR3 region has 17 residues. CDR3 sequence (DNA): TGTGCCAGTAGTACCCGGGCGACTAGCGGGGTATACAATGAGCAGTTCTTC. Amino acids: CASSTRATSGVYNEQFF.

The V call is TRBV15, the J call TRBJ2-5, with a possible D match to TRBD2 (5 bases). The CDR3 contains 14 residues. Germline-derived CDR1 and CDR2 are LNHNV and YYDKDF (reference sequence). V lost 1 base and J 3 bases, leaving 9 bases between the germline ends. CDR3 region: CATSRGLAKETQYF. CDR3 sequence (DNA): TGTGCCACCAGCAGAGGGCTAGCCAAAGAGACCCAGTACTTC.

This chain joins TRBV5-1 and TRBJ2-2, with TRBD2 matching 13 bases. The CDR3 is made up of 14 amino acids. CDR1 and CDR2 from the germline V gene are SGHRS and YFSETQ. Germline trimming cut 7 bases from V and 7 bases from J; bases unmatched to any gene: 4. The chain's CDR3 is CASGGTSGVGELFF. The DNA of the CDR3 is TGCGCCAGCGGAGGGACTAGCGGGGTCGGGGAGCTGTTTTTT. Combining the CDR3 with reference TRBV5-1 and TRBJ2-2 gives the whole variable domain KAGVTQTPRYLIKTRGQQVTLSCSPISGHRSVSWYQQTPGQGLQFLFEYFSETQRNKGNFPGRFSGRQFSNSRSEMNVSTLELGDSALYLCASGGTSGVGELFFGEGSRLTVL.

The genes are TRBV18 and TRBJ1-1; TRBD1 matches at 12 bases. Unmatched junction bases numbered 8, after V lost 7 bases and J lost 8 bases. The CDR3 has 14 residues. Germline CDR1 and CDR2: KGHSH and LQKENI. CDR3 DNA: TGTGCCAGCTTAACCGGGACAGGGGGCTTCGAAGCTTTCTTT. Translation: CASLTGTGGFEAFF.

The V gene is TRBV30, the J gene TRBJ1-1; D is ambiguous. The ends were cut back, 7 bases at V and 5 bases at J, with 17 bases in the middle. The CDR3 covers 13 residues. The germline CDR1 and CDR2 sequences are GTSNPN and SVGIG (reference sequence). This CDR3 is CAFLGPVGTEAFF. In DNA, the CDR3 is TGTGCCTTCCTCGGGCCCGTTGGGACTGAAGCTTTCTTT.

This clone was detected only once. This chain links TRBV18 with TRBJ2-2; D remains unclear. Germline assignment: CDR1 KGHSH and CDR2 LQKENI. The CDR3 runs 15 residues. The ends were cut back, 3 bases at V and 6 bases at J, with 14 bases in the middle. CDR3 region: CASSPLPTAPGELFF. CDR3 sequence (DNA): TGTGCCAGCTCACCCCTCCCGACTGCGCCCGGGGAGCTGTTTTTT.

This chain links TRBV2 with TRBJ1-2; TRBD1 might be the D (6 bases). The ends were cut back, 6 bases at V and 6 bases at J, with 20 bases in the middle. Germline loops: CDR1 SNHLY, CDR2 FYNNEI. This CDR3 has 15 residues. CDR3 nucleotide sequence: TGTGCCAGCAGCCCAGAGGGGGGATGGTTGGATGGCTACACCTTC. Encoded protein: CASSPEGGWLDGYTF.

The rearrangement joins TRBV6-1 to TRBJ1-4, with 8 bases matching TRBD1. The CDR3 length is 16 residues. Germline V gene sequence: CDR1 MNHNS, CDR2 SASEGT. J lost 7 bases, V lost 4 bases, and 11 bases had no gene match. CDR3: CASSAHSKQGGEKLFF. In DNA form, the CDR3 reads TGTGCCAGCAGTGCACACTCTAAACAGGGGGGTGAAAAACTGTTTTTT.

The V and J genes are TRBV4-1 and TRBJ2-7; tentatively, D is TRBD1 (5 bases). The ends were cut back, 1 base at V and 0 bases at J, with 10 bases in the middle. Germline CDR1 MGHRA, CDR2 YSYEKL. This CDR3 comprises 15 residues. The CDR3 loop reads CASSQGITGSYEQYF. CDR3 bases: TGCGCCAGCAGCCAAGGAATAACAGGCTCCTACGAGCAGTACTTC.

The CDR3 reads CASSYDSLGSPLHF. The CDR3 DNA follows: TGTGCCAGCAGTTACGACAGTTTAGGTTCACCCCTCCACTTT. The V call is TRBV6-6, the J call TRBJ1-6; D may be TRBD1 (5 bases). The CDR3 contains 14 residues. CDR1 and CDR2 from the germline V gene are MNHNY and SVGAGI (reference sequence). Trimming removed 2 bases at V and 9 bases at J, with 11 bases between.

Here the CDR3 DNA reads TGTGCCTGGACTGCGGGGCAGGCTAATTCACCCCTCCACTTT. It codes for CAWTAGQANSPLHF. The chain links TRBV30 to TRBJ1-6; D is perhaps TRBD1 (5 bases). V was trimmed by 4 bases and J by 6 bases, leaving 13 bases between them. The V gene's germline CDR1 is GTSNPN and CDR2 SVGIG (reference sequence). CDR3 length equals 14 residues.

The CDR3 coding sequence is TGTGCCAGCAGCCCGATGTCTCGGAACACTGAAGCTTTCTTT. It codes for CASSPMSRNTEAFF. The chain combines TRBV7-9 with TRBJ1-1; D is unclear. V was pared by 5 bases and J by 1 base, with 11 bases between. The CDR3 runs to 14 residues. Germline V gene lookup returns CDR1 SEHNR and CDR2 FQNEAQ (reference sequence).

The gene calls are TRBV6-5 and TRBJ2-1, with unresolved D. The CDR3 is 12 residues long. V lost 6 bases and J lost 3, with 6 bases in between. Germline V gene data show CDR1 as MNHEY and CDR2 as SVGAGI. The CDR3 region is CASSGYYNEQFF. CDR3 sequence (DNA): TGTGCCAGCAGCGGCTACTACAATGAGCAGTTCTTC.

The V gene is TRBV5-1, the J gene TRBJ2-4; TRBD2 matches 8 bases. Germline lookup yields CDR1 SGHRS and CDR2 YFSETQ. V lost 6 bases to trimming and J lost 5 bases; unmatched junction nucleotides: 4. The CDR3 is made up of 13 amino acids. This chain's CDR3 is CASNGGGQNIQYF. CDR3 nucleotides: TGCGCCAGCAACGGCGGGGGGCAAAACATTCAGTACTTC.

This chain joins TRBV7-9 and TRBJ2-7; possible D gene TRBD2, 7 bases. This CDR3 is 17 amino acids long. Trimming shortened V by 5 bases and J by 0 bases, and 20 bases separated the two germline ends. CDR1 and CDR2 from the germline V gene are SEHNR and FQNEAQ (reference sequence). CDR3 amino acids: CASSNPRGGGNSYEQYF. In nucleotides, the CDR3 is TGTGCCAGCAGCAACCCCCGAGGGGGGGGCAACTCCTACGAGCAGTACTTC.

This clone came up a few times. The CDR3 sequence is CASSNYGQPQHF. CDR3 bases: TGTGCCAGCAGCAACTATGGTCAGCCCCAGCATTTT. This chain links TRBV7-2 with TRBJ1-5, with unresolved D. From germline, CDR1 is SGHTA and CDR2 FQGNSA. The V gene lost 5 bases and the J gene lost 6 bases, with 8 bases spanning the gap. The CDR3 spans 12 residues.

V usage is TRBV11-3 and J usage is TRBJ2-1; 13 nucleotides match TRBD2. CDR1 and CDR2 (germline): SGHNT, YENEEA. The V gene end was trimmed by 4 bases and the J gene end by 4 bases; junction bases not matched to a gene: 1. The CDR3 covers 15 residues. As DNA, the CDR3 is TGTGCCAGCAGCTCGACTAGCGGGGGGTACAATGAGCAGTTCTTC. Residues: CASSSTSGGYNEQFF.

The chain carries TRBV2 and TRBJ2-2, with 7 bases that match TRBD2. Germline assignment: CDR1 SNHLY and CDR2 FYNNEI. V gave up 1 base and J gave up 4 bases; unmatched junction bases: 3. This CDR3 contains 15 residues. CDR3 protein: CASSEVLAGTGELFF. The CDR3 region has the DNA TGTGCCAGCAGTGAAGTATTAGCGGGCACCGGGGAGCTGTTTTTT.

The chain's CDR3 is CASTGGGAPYEQYF. The CDR3 nucleotides are TGTGCCAGCACGGGCGGAGGAGCGCCTTACGAGCAGTACTTC. The chain employs TRBV6-1 and TRBJ2-7; D is possibly TRBD2 (5 bases). This CDR3 contains 14 residues. Germline V gene sequence: CDR1 MNHNS, CDR2 SASEGT. Between the trimmed V and J ends, which lost 7 bases and 4 bases, there was a span of 17 bases.

The chain carries TRBV6-5 and TRBJ1-2; 8 bases match TRBD1. This CDR3 spans 12 amino acids. The V and J ends lost 7 bases and 6 bases, in that order; junction bases with no gene match: 4. Germline V gives CDR1 MNHEY, CDR2 SVGAGI. CDR3: CASTRDRNGYTF. As DNA, the CDR3 is TGTGCCAGCACCCGGGACAGGAATGGCTACACCTTC.

The rearrangement uses TRBV6-4 and TRBJ2-3; 10 bases fit TRBD2. The CDR3 spans 18 residues. Germline V gene sequence: CDR1 MRHNA, CDR2 SNTAGT. Unmatched junction bases numbered 14, after V lost 6 bases and J lost 2 bases. CDR3 in amino acids: CASRRPERGGEYTDTQYF. CDR3 bases: TGTGCCAGCAGACGACCGGAGCGGGGGGGCGAATACACAGATACGCAGTATTTT.

The chain carries TRBV2 and TRBJ1-2; 9 bases agree with TRBD1. Germline trimming cut 6 bases from V and 7 bases from J; bases unmatched to any gene: 3. Germline CDR1 and CDR2: SNHLY and FYNNEI. The CDR3 is made up of 12 amino acids. CDR3 sequence: CASRGTGSGYTF. The CDR3 coding sequence is TGTGCCAGCAGAGGGACAGGGAGTGGCTACACCTTC. The variable domain in full, completed from reference TRBV2 and TRBJ1-2, reads EPEVTQTPSHQVTQMGQEVILRCVPISNHLYFYWYRQILGQKVEFLVSFYNNEISEKSEIFDDQFSVERPDGSNFTLKIRSTKLEDSAMYFCASRGTGSGYTFGSGTRLTVV.